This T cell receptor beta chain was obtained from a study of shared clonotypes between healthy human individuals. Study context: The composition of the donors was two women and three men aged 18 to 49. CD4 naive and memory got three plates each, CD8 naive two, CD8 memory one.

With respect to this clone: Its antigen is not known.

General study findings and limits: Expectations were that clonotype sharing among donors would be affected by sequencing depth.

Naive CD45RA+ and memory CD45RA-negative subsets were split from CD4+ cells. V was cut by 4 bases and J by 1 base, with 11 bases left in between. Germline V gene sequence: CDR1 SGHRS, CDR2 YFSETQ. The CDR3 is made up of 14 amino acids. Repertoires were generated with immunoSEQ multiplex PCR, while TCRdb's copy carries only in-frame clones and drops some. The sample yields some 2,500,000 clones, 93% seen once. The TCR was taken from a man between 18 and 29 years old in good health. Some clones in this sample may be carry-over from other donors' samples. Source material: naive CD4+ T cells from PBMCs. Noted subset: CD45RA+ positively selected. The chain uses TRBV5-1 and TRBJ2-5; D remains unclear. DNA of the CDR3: TGCGCCAGCAGCCGCATCCAAATCCAAGAGACCCAGTACTTC. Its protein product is CASSRIQIQETQYF. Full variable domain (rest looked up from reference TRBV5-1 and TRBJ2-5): KAGVTQTPRYLIKTRGQQVTLSCSPISGHRSVSWYQQTPGQGLQFLFEYFSETQRNKGNFPGRFSGRQFSNSRSEMNVSTLELGDSALYLCASSRIQIQETQYFGPGTRLLVL.